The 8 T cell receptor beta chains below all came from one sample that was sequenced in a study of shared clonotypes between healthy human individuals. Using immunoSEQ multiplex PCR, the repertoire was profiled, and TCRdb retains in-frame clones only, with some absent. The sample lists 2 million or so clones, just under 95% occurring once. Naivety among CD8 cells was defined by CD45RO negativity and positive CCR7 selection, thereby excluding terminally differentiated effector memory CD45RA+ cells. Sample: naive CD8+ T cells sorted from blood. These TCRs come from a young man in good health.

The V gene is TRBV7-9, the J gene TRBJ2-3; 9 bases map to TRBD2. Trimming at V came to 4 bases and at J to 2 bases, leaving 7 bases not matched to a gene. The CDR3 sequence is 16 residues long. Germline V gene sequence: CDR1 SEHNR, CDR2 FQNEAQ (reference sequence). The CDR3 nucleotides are TGTGCCAGCAGCTCGAATCGACTAGCGGACACAGATACGCAGTATTTT. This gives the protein CASSSNRLADTDTQYF.

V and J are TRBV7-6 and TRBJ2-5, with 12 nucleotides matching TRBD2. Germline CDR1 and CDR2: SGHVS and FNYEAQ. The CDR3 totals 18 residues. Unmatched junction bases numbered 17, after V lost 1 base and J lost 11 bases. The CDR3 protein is CASSLEASGRDRPKIQYF. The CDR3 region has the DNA TGTGCCAGCAGCTTAGAGGCTAGCGGGAGGGATCGACCGAAGATTCAGTACTTC.

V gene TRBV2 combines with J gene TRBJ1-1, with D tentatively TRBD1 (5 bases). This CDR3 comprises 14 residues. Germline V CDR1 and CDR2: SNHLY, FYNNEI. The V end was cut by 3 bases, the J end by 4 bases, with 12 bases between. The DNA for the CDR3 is TGTGCCAGCAGTGATGAGCCAGGGTCCACTGAAGCTTTCTTT. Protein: CASSDEPGSTEAFF.

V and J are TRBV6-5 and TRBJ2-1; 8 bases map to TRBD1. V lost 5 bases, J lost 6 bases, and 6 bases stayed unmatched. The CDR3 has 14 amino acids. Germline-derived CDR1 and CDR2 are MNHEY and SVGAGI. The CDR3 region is CASSPGQGSNEQFF. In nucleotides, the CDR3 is TGTGCCAGCAGTCCCGGACAGGGAAGCAATGAGCAGTTCTTC.

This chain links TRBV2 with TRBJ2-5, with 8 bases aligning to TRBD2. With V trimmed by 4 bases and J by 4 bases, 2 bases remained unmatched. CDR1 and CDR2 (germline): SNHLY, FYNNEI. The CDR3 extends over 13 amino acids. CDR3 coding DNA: TGTGCCAGCAGTGGCGCGGGAGGAGAGACCCAGTACTTC. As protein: CASSGAGGETQYF.

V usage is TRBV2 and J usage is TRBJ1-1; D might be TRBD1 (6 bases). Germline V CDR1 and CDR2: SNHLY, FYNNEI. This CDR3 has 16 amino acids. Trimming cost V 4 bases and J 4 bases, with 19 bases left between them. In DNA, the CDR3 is TGTGCCAGCAGTGGAAACCTCAAACAGGGAAGCACTGAAGCTTTCTTT. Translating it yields CASSGNLKQGSTEAFF.

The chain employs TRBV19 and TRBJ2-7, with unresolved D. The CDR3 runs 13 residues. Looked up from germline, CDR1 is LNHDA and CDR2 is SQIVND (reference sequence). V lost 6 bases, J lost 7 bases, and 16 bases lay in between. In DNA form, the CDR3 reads TGTGCCAGTAGATTCGCGAGCCCGCGGGAGCAGTACTTC. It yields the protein CASRFASPREQYF.

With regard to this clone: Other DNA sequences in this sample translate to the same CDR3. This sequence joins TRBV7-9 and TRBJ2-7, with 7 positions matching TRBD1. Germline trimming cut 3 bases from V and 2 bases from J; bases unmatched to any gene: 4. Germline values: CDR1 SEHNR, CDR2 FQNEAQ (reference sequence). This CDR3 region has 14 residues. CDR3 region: CASSFRDSPYEQYF. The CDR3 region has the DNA TGTGCCAGCAGCTTTCGGGACAGCCCCTACGAGCAGTACTTC.